These 15 T cell receptor beta chains originate from one sample sequenced in a study of vaccination and CD4 T cells after COVID-19. Indicated time point: late sampling 161 to 241 days after vaccination in three convalescent patients. TCRdb itself ran the PCR reads through MiXCR, one entry per CDR3 protein. The table has about 28,000 distinct CDR3 sequences, approximately 51% seen once; the top ten hold approximately 5.7%. Specimen: CD4+ T cells from blood, collected about 7 months after SARS-CoV-2 vaccination. These receptors came from a human donor who had recovered from COVID-19.

The chain uses TRBV2 and TRBJ2-1; the D gene could be TRBD1 or TRBD2 (5 bases each). The length of the CDR3 is 15 residues. Germline CDR1 SNHLY, CDR2 FYNNEI. Deletions cut 6 bases from V and 2 bases from J, with 14 bases between. CDR3 bases: TGTGCCAGCAGAGACGGGGCCAGGCCCTACAATGAGCAGTTCTTC. It translates to CASRDGARPYNEQFF.

The chain couples TRBV20-1 to TRBJ2-2, with D maybe TRBD1 (6 bases). From germline, CDR1 is DFQATT and CDR2 SNEGSKA (reference sequence). V was clipped by 6 bases and J by 0 bases, with 11 bases between them. The CDR3 totals 14 residues. The DNA of the CDR3 is TGCAGTGCAAAAAGGGACACGAACACCGGGGAGCTGTTTTTT. Its protein product is CSAKRDTNTGELFF.

The gene calls are TRBV7-2 and TRBJ1-2; the D gene is possibly TRBD1 (6 bases). Trimming took off 3 bases at V and 5 bases at J, with 16 bases between the two ends. The CDR3 totals 15 residues. CDR1 is SGHTA and CDR2 is FQGNSA in the germline V gene. The CDR3 DNA reads as TGTGCCAGCAGCTTTGGAGGGGGTGAGAATTATGGCTACACCTTC. Protein product: CASSFGGGENYGYTF.

The chain joins TRBV28 to TRBJ1-1, with D hard to call. The CDR3 runs to 14 residues. With 7 bases removed from V and 4 bases from J, the gap between germline ends came to 16 bases. Per germline, CDR1 MDHEN and CDR2 SYDVKM. DNA of the CDR3: TGTGCCAGCACCATGGAGGCCCTGGGCACTGAAGCTTTCTTT. It specifies CASTMEALGTEAFF.

The CDR3 is CASSLSFSHSNQPQHF. CDR3 in DNA: TGTGCCAGCAGTTTATCGTTTTCGCACAGCAATCAGCCCCAGCATTTT. The chain joins TRBV27 to TRBJ1-5, with unresolved D. The CDR3 runs to 16 residues. Trimming took off 0 bases at V and 1 base at J, with 10 bases between the two ends. Germline V gene sequence: CDR1 MNHEY, CDR2 SMNVEV (reference sequence).

The chain links TRBV12-3 or TRBV12-4 to TRBJ1-5; tentative D call: TRBD1 (5 bases). CDR3 length: 14 amino acids. The germline V and J ends were trimmed by 2 bases and 3 bases, with 8 bases remaining between them. Written as DNA, the CDR3 is TGTGCCAGCAGTTTACACAGGAACAATCAGCCCCAGCATTTT. It specifies CASSLHRNNQPQHF.

This clonotype was counted only a few times. The chain combines TRBV27 with TRBJ2-5; D is unclear. V shed 4 bases and J shed 4 bases, with 13 bases lying between them. There are 14 residues in the CDR3. The germline V gene has CDR1 MNHEY and CDR2 SMNVEV (reference sequence). CDR3 sequence (DNA): TGTGCCAGCAGTTCAGGACCGCGAAGAGAGACCCAGTACTTC. It codes for CASSSGPRRETQYF.

Worth noting for this clonotype: A junction boundary mismatches the germline segment, possibly from a read error. The chain carries TRBV7-7 and TRBJ2-5; TRBD1 agrees at 7 bases. Germline V gene data show CDR1 as SSHAT and CDR2 as FNYEAQ (reference sequence). The CDR3 is 14 residues long. In nucleotides, the CDR3 is TGTGCTAGCAGCTCCCAACAGGGGTTGGAGACCCAGTACTTC. Its translation: CASSSQQGLETQYF.

The V and J genes are TRBV6-1 and TRBJ2-3, with TRBD2 matching over 11 bases. J lost 5 bases, V lost 4 bases, and 14 bases had no gene match. This CDR3 spans 18 amino acids. CDR1 and CDR2 (germline): MNHNS, SASEGT. CDR3 DNA sequence: TGTGCCAGCAGTGGCCCCCCCGGTAGCGGGAGGGATTTAGATACGCAGTATTTT. As protein: CASSGPPGSGRDLDTQYF.

The V gene is TRBV6-1, the J gene TRBJ2-2; 12 bases are a match to TRBD2. Trimming at V came to 6 bases and at J to 2 bases, leaving 4 bases not matched to a gene. Germline V gene sequence: CDR1 MNHNS, CDR2 SASEGT. The length of the CDR3 is 16 residues. The CDR3 DNA is TGTGCCAGCAGCCTACTAGCGGGAGGCAACACCGGGGAGCTGTTTTTT. Amino acid sequence: CASSLLAGGNTGELFF.

The CDR3 DNA reads TGTGCCAGCAGCTTAGCGGGGGTGTATAATTCACCCCTCCACTTT. Translation: CASSLAGVYNSPLHF. J is TRBJ1-6 and V is TRBV11-2; D perhaps matches TRBD1 (5 bases). The CDR3 totals 15 residues. CDR1 SGHAT and CDR2 FQNNGV come from the germline V gene. V gave up 1 base and J gave up 4 bases, with 8 bases separating them.

The chain combines TRBV27 with TRBJ2-1, with D unresolved. CDR1 and CDR2 from the germline V gene are MNHEY and SMNVEV (reference sequence). V was shortened by 6 bases and J by 0 bases, with 15 bases between the two germline ends. This CDR3 is built from 16 residues. Written as DNA, the CDR3 is TGTGCCAGCAGGATTGATTCAGTCGGCTCCTACAATGAGCAGTTCTTC. This codes for CASRIDSVGSYNEQFF.

This clonotype was counted between two and nine times. This chain uses TRBV20-1 with TRBJ2-7; perhaps TRBD1 as D (5 bases). In germline, CDR1 is DFQATT, CDR2 SNEGSKA (reference sequence). With 5 bases removed from V and 0 bases from J, the gap between germline ends came to 11 bases. The CDR3 consists of 13 residues. Written as DNA, the CDR3 is TGCAGTGCTCTACAGGCTCTCTCCTACGAGCAGTACTTC. This gives the protein CSALQALSYEQYF.

The chain links TRBV7-2 to TRBJ2-1, with 8 bases identical to TRBD2. The junction had 9 bases not matched to a gene; V was cut back by 5 bases and J by 3 bases. The germline CDR1 and CDR2 sequences are SGHTA and FQGNSA. This CDR3 is 16 amino acids long. CDR3 residues: CASSPTGTRFYNEQFF. In DNA form, the CDR3 reads TGTGCCAGCAGCCCGACCGGGACTAGGTTCTACAATGAGCAGTTCTTC.

This clonotype was counted only a few times. The chain links TRBV20-1 to TRBJ2-3; TRBD2 is a possible D gene (5 bases). Deletions cut 8 bases from V and 0 bases from J, with 18 bases between. This CDR3 has 15 amino acids. Looked up from germline, CDR1 is DFQATT and CDR2 is SNEGSKA (reference sequence). The chain's CDR3 is CSISDYSSSTDTQYF. Written as DNA, the CDR3 is TGCAGTATCAGTGACTATAGTTCTAGCACAGATACGCAGTATTTT.